This note documents a single TCR beta chain sequence. A single record per CDR3 protein comes from TCRdb applying MiXCR to the 5' RACE reads. The sample comprises approximately 1.8 million distinct CDR3 sequences, about 31% of which are singletons, and about 0.27% rests with the top ten. V shed 2 bases and J 2 bases; nucleotides not matched to a gene: 11. Germline CDR1 and CDR2: LGHNA and YNFKEQ. This CDR3 has 18 residues. This sample is drawn from a study of identical twins. The chain carries TRBV4-2 and TRBJ2-3, with TRBD2 matching over 9 bases. The TCR originated in a newborn girl in good health. The sequenced sample was cord blood. Written as DNA, the CDR3 is TGTGCCAGCAGCCAACCCCAGGCTAGCGGGGCATACACAGATACGCAGTATTTT. It specifies CASSQPQASGAYTDTQYF.